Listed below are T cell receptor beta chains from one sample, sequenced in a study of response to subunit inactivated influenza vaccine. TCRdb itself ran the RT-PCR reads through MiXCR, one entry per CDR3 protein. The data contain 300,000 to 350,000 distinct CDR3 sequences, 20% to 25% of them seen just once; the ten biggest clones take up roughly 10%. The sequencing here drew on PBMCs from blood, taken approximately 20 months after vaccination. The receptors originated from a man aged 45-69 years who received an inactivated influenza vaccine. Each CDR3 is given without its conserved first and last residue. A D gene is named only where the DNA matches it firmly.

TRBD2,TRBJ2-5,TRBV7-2,ASSLGVGAGGKETQY
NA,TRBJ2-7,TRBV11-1,ASSFSRVEQY
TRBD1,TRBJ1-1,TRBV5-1,ASSLDRAGRTEAF
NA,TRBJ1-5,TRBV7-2,ASSLAEGYSNQPQH
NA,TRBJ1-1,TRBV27,ASSLSDRTVEAF
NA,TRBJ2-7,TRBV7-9,ASSPRGGDIDEQY
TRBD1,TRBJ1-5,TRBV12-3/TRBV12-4,ASSPTGGGQPQH
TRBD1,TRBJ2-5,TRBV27,ASSPGQGYETQY
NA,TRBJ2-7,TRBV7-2,ASSSKDVLSYEQY
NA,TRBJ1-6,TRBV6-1,ASSITRDNNSPLH
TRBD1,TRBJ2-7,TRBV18,ASSDRAAPYEQY
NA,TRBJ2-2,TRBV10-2,ASSEGRANTGELF
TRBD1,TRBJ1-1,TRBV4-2,ASSLTGTGGAEAF
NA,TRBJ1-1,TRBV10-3,ATRGDAEAF
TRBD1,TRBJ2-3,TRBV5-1,ASSLLAGGIDTQY
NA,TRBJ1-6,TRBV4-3,ASSQEKGPNSPLH
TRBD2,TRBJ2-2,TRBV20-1,SARRGEREGIGELF
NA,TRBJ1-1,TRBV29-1,SVAFLGSGLWTEAF
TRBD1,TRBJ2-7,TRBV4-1,ASSHSGQRYEQY
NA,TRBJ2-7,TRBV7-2,ASSSAGTDYEQY
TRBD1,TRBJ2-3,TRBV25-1,ASSEGQGGTDTQY
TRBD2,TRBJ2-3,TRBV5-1,ASRLAGTPITDTQY
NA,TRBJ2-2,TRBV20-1,SARDLTVTGELF
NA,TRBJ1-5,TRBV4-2,ASSQGAQSNQPQH
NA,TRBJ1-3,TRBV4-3,ASSHRRGMENTIY
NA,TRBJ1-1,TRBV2,ASSGQGGAAEAF
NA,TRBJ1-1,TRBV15,ATSREGVNTEAF
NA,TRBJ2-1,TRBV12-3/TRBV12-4,ASSPSKGYQF
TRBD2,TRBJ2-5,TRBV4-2,ASSQDRSSGDETQY
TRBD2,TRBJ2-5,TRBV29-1,SVSKRLAEETQY
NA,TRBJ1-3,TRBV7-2,ASSLVFSGNTIY
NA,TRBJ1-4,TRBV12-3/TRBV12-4,ASRTAATNEKLF